What follows is one T cell receptor (beta chain) and its context. This record comes from a study of OX40 agonist ivuxolimab in advanced cancers. Sequencing was performed with immunoSEQ multiplex PCR; in TCRdb, only in-frame clones are kept and a portion is missing. The table has tens of thousands of clones, 85% to 90% seen once. Sequenced here: CD4+ or CD8+ T cells sorted from blood, sampled in a trial of the OX40 agonist ivuxolimab. The clonotype was recovered from an adult with an advanced solid tumor such as melanoma, head and neck, liver or kidney cancer.

This chain's CDR3 is CASSLDWGNTEAFF. CDR3 in DNA: TGTGCCAGCAGCTTAGATTGGGGCAACACTGAAGCTTTCTTT. This chain joins TRBV7-9 and TRBJ1-1; D might be TRBD1 (5 bases). Trimming pared 1 base from V and 2 bases from J, leaving 8 bases between. The CDR3 loop spans 14 amino acids. Germline CDR1 is SEHNR and CDR2 is FQNEAQ (reference sequence).